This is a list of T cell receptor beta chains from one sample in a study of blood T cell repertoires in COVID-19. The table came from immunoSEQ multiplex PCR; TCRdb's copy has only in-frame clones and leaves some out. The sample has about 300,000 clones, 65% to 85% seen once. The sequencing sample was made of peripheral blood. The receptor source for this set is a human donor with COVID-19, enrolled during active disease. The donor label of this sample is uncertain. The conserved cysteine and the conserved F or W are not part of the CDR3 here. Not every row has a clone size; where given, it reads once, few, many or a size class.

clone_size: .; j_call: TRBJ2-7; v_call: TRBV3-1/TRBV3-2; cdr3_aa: ASSQGLSRRGIYGQY
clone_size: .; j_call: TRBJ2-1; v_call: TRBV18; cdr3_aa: ASSQGLQNEQF
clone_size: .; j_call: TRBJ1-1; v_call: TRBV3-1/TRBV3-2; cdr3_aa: ASSQIGQGAEAF
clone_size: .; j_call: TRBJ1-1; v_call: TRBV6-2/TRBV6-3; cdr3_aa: ASTPRRITEAF
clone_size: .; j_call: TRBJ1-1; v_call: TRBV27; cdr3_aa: ASSSNRVTEAF
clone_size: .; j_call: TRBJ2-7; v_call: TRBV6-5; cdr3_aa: ASSYRRDSYEQY
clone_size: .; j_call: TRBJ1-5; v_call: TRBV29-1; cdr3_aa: SVQNGGAQH
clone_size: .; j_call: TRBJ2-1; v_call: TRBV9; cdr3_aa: ASSVGTSGYNEQF
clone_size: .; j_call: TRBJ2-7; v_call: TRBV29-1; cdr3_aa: SVDGGGGASSYEQY
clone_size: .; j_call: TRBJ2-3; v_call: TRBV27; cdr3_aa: ASTPGTGAFTDTQY
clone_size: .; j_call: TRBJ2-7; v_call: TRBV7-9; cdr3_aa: ASSSSDRGEQY
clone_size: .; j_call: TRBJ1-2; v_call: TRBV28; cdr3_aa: ASRGPYGYT
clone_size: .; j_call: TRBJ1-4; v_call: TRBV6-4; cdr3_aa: ASSDSNRLRINEKLF
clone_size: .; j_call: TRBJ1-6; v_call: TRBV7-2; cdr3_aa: ASSFDSGFGDNSPLH
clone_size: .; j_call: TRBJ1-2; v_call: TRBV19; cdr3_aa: ASSMGRRDYGYT
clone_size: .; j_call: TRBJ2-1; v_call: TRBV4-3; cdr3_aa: ASSQSSGYYNEQF
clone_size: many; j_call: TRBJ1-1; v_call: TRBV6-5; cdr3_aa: ASSSSEGNTEAF
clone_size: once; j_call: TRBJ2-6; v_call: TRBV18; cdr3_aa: ASSLVAGESSGANVLT
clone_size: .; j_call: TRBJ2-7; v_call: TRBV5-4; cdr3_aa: ASSTGTSGTYEQY
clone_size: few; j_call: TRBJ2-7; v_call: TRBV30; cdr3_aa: AWSADRRLTEY
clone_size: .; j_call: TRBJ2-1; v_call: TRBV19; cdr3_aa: ASSRHRSLGNEQF
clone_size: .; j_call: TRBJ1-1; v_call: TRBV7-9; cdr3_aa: ASSLVGGEAF
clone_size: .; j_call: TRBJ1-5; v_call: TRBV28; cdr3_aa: ASGRVARNQPQH
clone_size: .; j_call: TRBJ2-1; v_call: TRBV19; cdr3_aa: ASSMGATYNEQF
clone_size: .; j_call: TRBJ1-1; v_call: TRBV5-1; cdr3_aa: ASSGSIALNTEAF
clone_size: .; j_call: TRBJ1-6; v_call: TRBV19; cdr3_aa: ASSIDRDSNSPLH
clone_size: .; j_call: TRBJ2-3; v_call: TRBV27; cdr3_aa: ASSWSGSTDTQY
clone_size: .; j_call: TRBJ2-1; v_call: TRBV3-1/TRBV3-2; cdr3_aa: ASSRGGGLANNEQF
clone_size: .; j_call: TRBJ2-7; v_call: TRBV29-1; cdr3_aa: SATPGTGDEQY
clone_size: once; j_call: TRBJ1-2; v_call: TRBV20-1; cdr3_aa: SASPRGINYGYT
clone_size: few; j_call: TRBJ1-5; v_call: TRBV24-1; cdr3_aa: ATSPAGGNQPQH
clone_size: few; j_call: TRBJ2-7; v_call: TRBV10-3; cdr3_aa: AINYGGLAGVFLTYEQY
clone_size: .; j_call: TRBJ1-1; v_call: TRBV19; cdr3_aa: ASRDRGGTEAF